This entry describes one T cell receptor beta chain. Its antigen is not identified. The data are from a study of cytomegalovirus exposure and HLA in healthy donors. As for the study in general: HLA-typed donors contributed 65 million to 95 million unique TCRs, which were held in an early data release. Study-wide points: In the analysis, some V segments, TRBV6-2 and TRBV6-3 included, were excluded as indistinguishable.

V was trimmed by 5 bases and J by 5 bases, leaving 15 bases between them. The CDR3 is made up of 14 amino acids. Germline CDR1 reads MDHEN; CDR2 reads SYDVKM. The primer mix had 60 Vbeta and 13 Jbeta primers. Clones were sequenced by immunoSEQ multiplex PCR, and TCRdb holds only the in-frame ones, with some missing. The sample holds approximately 260,000 clones, just under 85% seen once. This receptor was taken from a woman in her thirties or forties in good health and CMV-seropositive. Sequencing used PBMCs. The gene calls are TRBV28 and TRBJ1-1; D unclear. The CDR3: CASSLIFPATEAFF. In DNA form, the CDR3 reads TGTGCCAGCAGTCTCATATTTCCAGCGACTGAAGCTTTCTTT.